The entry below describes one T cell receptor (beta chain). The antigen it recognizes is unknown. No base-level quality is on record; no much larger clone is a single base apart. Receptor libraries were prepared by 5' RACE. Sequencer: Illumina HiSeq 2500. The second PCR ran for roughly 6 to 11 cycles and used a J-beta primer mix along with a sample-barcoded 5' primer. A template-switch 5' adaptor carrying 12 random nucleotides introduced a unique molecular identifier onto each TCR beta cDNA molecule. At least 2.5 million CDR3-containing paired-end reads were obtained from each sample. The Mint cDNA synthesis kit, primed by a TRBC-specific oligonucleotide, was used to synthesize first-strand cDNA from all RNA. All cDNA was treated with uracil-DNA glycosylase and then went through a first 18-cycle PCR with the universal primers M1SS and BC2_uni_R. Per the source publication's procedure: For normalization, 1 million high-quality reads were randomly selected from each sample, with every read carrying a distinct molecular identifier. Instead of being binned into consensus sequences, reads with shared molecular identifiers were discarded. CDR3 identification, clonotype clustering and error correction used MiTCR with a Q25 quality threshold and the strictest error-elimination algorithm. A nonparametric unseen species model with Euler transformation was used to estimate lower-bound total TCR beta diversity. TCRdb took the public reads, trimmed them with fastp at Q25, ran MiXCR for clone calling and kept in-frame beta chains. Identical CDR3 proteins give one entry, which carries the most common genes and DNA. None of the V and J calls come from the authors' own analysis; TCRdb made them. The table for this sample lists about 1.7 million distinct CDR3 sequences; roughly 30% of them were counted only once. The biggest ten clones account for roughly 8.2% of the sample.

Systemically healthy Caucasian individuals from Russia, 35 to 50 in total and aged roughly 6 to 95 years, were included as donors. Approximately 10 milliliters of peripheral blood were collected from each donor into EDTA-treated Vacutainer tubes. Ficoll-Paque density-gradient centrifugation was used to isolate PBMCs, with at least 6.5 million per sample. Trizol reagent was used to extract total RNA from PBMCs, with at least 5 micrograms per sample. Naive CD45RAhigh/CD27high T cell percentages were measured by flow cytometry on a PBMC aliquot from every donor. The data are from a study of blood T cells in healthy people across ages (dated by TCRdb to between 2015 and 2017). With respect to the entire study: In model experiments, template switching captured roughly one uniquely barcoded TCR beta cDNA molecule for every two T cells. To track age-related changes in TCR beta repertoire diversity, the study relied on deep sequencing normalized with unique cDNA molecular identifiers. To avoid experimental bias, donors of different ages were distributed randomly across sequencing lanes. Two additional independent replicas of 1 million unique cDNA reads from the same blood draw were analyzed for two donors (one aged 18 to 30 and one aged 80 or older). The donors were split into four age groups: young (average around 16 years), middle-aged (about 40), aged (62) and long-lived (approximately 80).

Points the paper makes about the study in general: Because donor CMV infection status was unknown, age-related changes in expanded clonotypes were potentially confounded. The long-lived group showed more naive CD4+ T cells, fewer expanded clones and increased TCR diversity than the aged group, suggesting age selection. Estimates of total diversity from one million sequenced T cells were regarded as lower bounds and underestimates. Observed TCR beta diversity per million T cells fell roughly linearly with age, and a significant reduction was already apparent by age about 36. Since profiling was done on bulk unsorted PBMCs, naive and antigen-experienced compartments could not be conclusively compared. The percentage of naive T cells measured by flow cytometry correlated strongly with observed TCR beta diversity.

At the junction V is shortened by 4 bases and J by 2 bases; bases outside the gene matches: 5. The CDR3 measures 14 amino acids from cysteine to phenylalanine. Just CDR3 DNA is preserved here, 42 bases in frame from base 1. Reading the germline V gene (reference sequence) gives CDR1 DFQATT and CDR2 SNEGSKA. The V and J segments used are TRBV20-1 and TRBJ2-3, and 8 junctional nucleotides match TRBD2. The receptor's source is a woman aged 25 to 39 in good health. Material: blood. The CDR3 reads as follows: CSAKAGGATDTQYF. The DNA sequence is TGCAGTGCTAAGGCGGGGGGCGCCACAGATACGCAGTATTTT.